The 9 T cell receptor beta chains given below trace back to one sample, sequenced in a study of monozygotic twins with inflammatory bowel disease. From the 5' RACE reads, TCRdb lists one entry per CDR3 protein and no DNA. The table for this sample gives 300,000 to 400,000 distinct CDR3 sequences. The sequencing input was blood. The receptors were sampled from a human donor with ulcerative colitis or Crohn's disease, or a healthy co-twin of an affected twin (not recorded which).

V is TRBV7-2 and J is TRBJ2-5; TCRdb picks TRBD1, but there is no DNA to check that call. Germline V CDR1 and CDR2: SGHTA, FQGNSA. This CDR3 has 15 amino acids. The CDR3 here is CASSPNAGIQETQYF.

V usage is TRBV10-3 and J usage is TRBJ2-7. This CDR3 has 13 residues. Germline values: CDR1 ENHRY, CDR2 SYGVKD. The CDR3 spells CAISEGTRYEQYF.

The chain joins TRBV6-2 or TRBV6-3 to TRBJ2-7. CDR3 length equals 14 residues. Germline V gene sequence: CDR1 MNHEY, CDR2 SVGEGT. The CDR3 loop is CASSIFGGDYEQYF.

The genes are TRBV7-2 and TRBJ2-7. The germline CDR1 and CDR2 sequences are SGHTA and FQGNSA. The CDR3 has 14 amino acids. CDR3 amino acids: CASSFETAKYEQYF. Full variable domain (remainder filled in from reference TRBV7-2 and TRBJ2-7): GAGVSQSPSNKVTEKGKDVELRCDPISGHTALYWYRQSLGQGLEFLIYFQGNSAPDKSGLPSDRFSAERTGGSVSTLTIQRTQQEDSAVYLCASSFETAKYEQYFGPGTRLTVT.

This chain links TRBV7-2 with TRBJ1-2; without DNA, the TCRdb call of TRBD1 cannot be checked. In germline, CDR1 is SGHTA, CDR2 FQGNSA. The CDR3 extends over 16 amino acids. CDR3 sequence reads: CASSLGGGSPNYGYTF.

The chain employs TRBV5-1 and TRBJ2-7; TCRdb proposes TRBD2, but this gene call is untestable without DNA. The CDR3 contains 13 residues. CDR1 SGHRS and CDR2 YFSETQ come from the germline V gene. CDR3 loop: CASSRELAREQYF.

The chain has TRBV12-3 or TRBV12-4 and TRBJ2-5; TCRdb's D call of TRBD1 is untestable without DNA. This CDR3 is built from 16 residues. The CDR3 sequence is CASSFGDRIISETQYF.

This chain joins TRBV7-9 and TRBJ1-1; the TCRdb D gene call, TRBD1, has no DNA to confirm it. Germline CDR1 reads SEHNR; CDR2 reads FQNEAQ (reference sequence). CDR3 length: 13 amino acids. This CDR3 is CASSLDPGAEAFF.

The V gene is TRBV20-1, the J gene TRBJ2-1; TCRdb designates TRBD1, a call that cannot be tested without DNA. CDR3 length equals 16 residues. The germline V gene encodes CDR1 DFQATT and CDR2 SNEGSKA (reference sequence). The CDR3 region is CSARGALAGGTNEQFF.